This TCR beta chain is drawn from a study of T-cell reconstitution after alpha-beta-depleted transplantation in children (dated by TCRdb to 2016 to 2017). The study in broad terms: The study quantitatively tracked T-cell immune reconstitution after TCRalphabeta/CD19-depleted allogeneic hematopoietic cell transplantation in children using TCR repertoire profiling. Summary of the overall study and its limitations: The frequencies of hyperexpanded clones fell over the following months, and after one year, T-cell counts and TCRbeta diversity were mostly attributed to newly produced T cells. In some patients, the high TCRbeta diversity seen at day 60 was put down to recipient T cells and intrathymic progenitors that had survived conditioning. About two months after transplant, the apparently early recovery of alphabetaT-cell counts reportedly depended on just several hundred clones that had expanded rapidly and came from non-depleted graft cells.

The table lists this clonotype with a few counts. The antigen this receptor binds is unknown. No base quality values were provided; no much bigger clone lies one nucleotide off. The method was PCR. The sequencing machine was an Illumina HiSeq 2500. Molecular barcoding was employed in the preparation of TCR libraries, with unique molecular identifiers being used to normalize TCRbeta repertoire quantification. The public reads were reprocessed in TCRdb via fastp at Q25 and MiXCR, keeping in-frame beta chains. One record per CDR3 amino acid sequence lists the most common genes and DNA. Within this sample are hundreds of thousands of distinct CDR3 sequences, with 15% to 20% of them counted one time only. 25% to 30% of the sample belongs to the ten largest clones. The label giving this sample's treatment or condition can be read as: allogeneic hematopoietic cell transplantation with graft depleted of TCRalphabeta T cells and CD19 B cells. The children who served as transplant recipients had been given grafts of TCRalphabeta/CD19-depleted allogeneic hematopoietic cells.

Sequences were derived from PBMCs, mostly from graft donor cells, sampled 360 days after TCRalphabeta/CD19-depleted stem cell transplant. The sequence derives from a boy younger than two who had a stem cell transplant for Wiskott-Aldrich syndrome, so the T cells may come from the graft donor.

Read as DNA, the sequence is TGTGCCAGCAGTTTATCCGGGACAGGCCGCCTTGGCGAGCAGTACTTC. Translation gives CASSLSGTGRLGEQYF. This receptor chain uses TRBV27 and TRBJ2-7, with 8 middle bases fitting TRBD1. The junction shows trimming of 0 bases on V and 6 bases on J, and the gene matches do not reach 10 bases of it. The germline V gene (reference sequence) specifies MNHEY as CDR1 and SMNVEV as CDR2. From the cysteine through the phenylalanine, the CDR3 covers 16 amino acids. Here the CDR3 DNA is all that survives: 48 bases in frame from base 1.